The 27 T cell receptor beta chains listed next were all sequenced from one sample in a study of control samples from healthy donors and cancer patients. The data were produced by immunoSEQ multiplex PCR, yet TCRdb's version contains in-frame clones alone and is incomplete. The sample consists of about 55,000 clones, roughly 94% of them appearing once. Specimen: blood. Source of these receptors: a man under 40 in good health.

The chain employs TRBV7-2 and TRBJ2-2, with D unclear. V lost 0 bases to trimming and J lost 6 bases, with 11 bases between them. This CDR3 has 15 amino acids. The germline V gene has CDR1 SGHTA and CDR2 FQGNSA. CDR3 loop: CASSLASNYPGELFF. CDR3 nucleotides: TGTGCCAGCAGCTTAGCGAGCAACTATCCCGGGGAGCTGTTTTTT. Looking up the rest from reference TRBV7-2 and TRBJ2-2 gives the full variable domain: GAGVSQSPSNKVTEKGKDVELRCDPISGHTALYWYRQSLGQGLEFLIYFQGNSAPDKSGLPSDRFSAERTGGSVSTLTIQRTQQEDSAVYLCASSLASNYPGELFFGEGSRLTVL.

V is TRBV2 and J is TRBJ1-3; weak D call: TRBD1 (6 bases). This CDR3 spans 14 amino acids. Germline V gives CDR1 SNHLY, CDR2 FYNNEI. V was shortened by 5 bases and J by 2 bases, with 10 bases between the two germline ends. In DNA form, the CDR3 reads TGTGCCAGCAGTACCCAGGGGACTGGAAACACCATATATTTT. This gives the protein CASSTQGTGNTIYF.

J is TRBJ2-7 and V is TRBV28, with D possibly matching TRBD2 (6 bases). The germline V gene has CDR1 MDHEN and CDR2 SYDVKM. Trimming pared 5 bases from V and 0 bases from J, leaving 23 bases between. This CDR3 has 18 residues. The DNA of the CDR3 is TGTGCCAGCAGTCCCGGAACTGGCCTAGCGTCGATCTCCTACGAGCAGTACTTC. Encoded protein: CASSPGTGLASISYEQYF. The whole variable domain, remainder taken from reference TRBV28 and TRBJ2-7, is DVKVTQSSRYLVKRTGEKVFLECVQDMDHENMFWYRQDPGLGLRLIYFSYDVKMKEKGDIPEGYSVSREKKERFSLILESASTNQTSMYLCASSPGTGLASISYEQYFGPGTRLTVT.

V is TRBV19 and J is TRBJ2-7, with a possible D match to TRBD1 (6 bases). This CDR3 is built from 13 residues. The germline gives CDR1 LNHDA, CDR2 SQIVND (reference sequence). Trimming removed 5 bases from V and 6 bases from J, with 14 bases in between. The CDR3: CASSALTGSEQYF. For the CDR3, the DNA is TGTGCCAGTAGTGCACTAACAGGGTCCGAGCAGTACTTC.

The chain employs TRBV29-1 and TRBJ2-1; 9 nucleotides agree with TRBD1. The CDR3 runs 14 residues. CDR1 and CDR2 from the germline V gene are SQVTM and ANQGSEA. V lost 7 bases, J lost 7 bases, and 11 bases stayed unmatched. This CDR3 reads CSAVLGQGMNEQFF. CDR3 bases: TGCAGCGCGGTCCTGGGACAGGGTATGAATGAGCAGTTCTTC.

J is TRBJ2-5 and V is TRBV12-3 or TRBV12-4, with 7 nucleotides matching TRBD2. The CDR3 is 13 residues long. The J segment lost 5 bases and the V segment lost 6 bases, leaving 6 bases of the junction unmatched. CDR3 bases: TGTGCCAGCAGCCAACTAGCGATCGAGACCCAGTACTTC. It encodes CASSQLAIETQYF.

This chain uses TRBV27 with TRBJ2-3; tentatively, D is TRBD2 (5 bases). The ends were cut back, 3 bases at V and 5 bases at J, with 12 bases in the middle. Germline V CDR1 and CDR2: MNHEY, SMNVEV (reference sequence). The CDR3 runs to 14 residues. As DNA, the CDR3 is TGTGCCAGCAGTTTCACCTCGGCGGGAGATACGCAGTATTTT. This sequence encodes CASSFTSAGDTQYF.

The rearrangement links TRBV7-3 to TRBJ2-2, with D possibly matching TRBD2 (6 bases). The germline V and J ends were trimmed by 5 bases and 0 bases, with 13 bases remaining between them. The CDR3 runs 16 residues. Germline CDR1 and CDR2: SGHTA and FQGTGA. The CDR3 DNA sequence: TGTGCCAGCAGCAAAAAGCGGGCCGCGAACACCGGGGAGCTGTTTTTT. Translated: CASSKKRAANTGELFF.

The chain links TRBV11-2 to TRBJ1-1; no clear D. CDR1 SGHAT and CDR2 FQNNGV come from the germline V gene. The length of the CDR3 is 13 residues. V was shortened by 0 bases and J by 6 bases, with 8 bases between the two germline ends. The CDR3 loop is CASSLEEDSEAFF. CDR3 DNA sequence: TGTGCCAGCAGCTTAGAGGAAGACTCTGAAGCTTTCTTT.

This clone has only one observation. This chain links TRBV30 with TRBJ1-5, with D unresolved. The length of the CDR3 is 12 residues. V was shortened by 0 bases and J by 1 base, with 1 base between the two germline ends. CDR1 is GTSNPN and CDR2 is SVGIG in the germline V gene (reference sequence). The CDR3 protein is CAWSVSNQPQHF. CDR3 coding DNA: TGTGCCTGGAGTGTGAGCAATCAGCCCCAGCATTTT.

The chain joins TRBV6-1 to TRBJ2-3; 10 nucleotides align to TRBD1. Trimming cost V 4 bases and J 4 bases; bases outside gene matches: 11. Per germline, CDR1 MNHNS and CDR2 SASEGT. There are 17 residues in the CDR3. The CDR3 sequence is CASSARGGTGVPDTQYF. DNA of the CDR3: TGTGCCAGCAGTGCAAGGGGCGGGACAGGGGTTCCAGATACGCAGTATTTT.

This CDR3 reads CASRATSSGTDTQYF. The CDR3 DNA follows: TGTGCCAGCAGGGCGACTAGCTCAGGCACAGATACGCAGTATTTT. The chain couples TRBV2 to TRBJ2-3; 7 nucleotides match TRBD2. V trimming: 6 bases; J trimming: 1 base; junction bases outside the gene matches: 7. CDR1 and CDR2 from the germline V gene are SNHLY and FYNNEI. The length of the CDR3 is 15 residues. Using reference TRBV2 and TRBJ2-3 for the parts outside the CDR3, the full variable domain is EPEVTQTPSHQVTQMGQEVILRCVPISNHLYFYWYRQILGQKVEFLVSFYNNEISEKSEIFDDQFSVERPDGSNFTLKIRSTKLEDSAMYFCASRATSSGTDTQYFGPGTRLTVL.

The chain has TRBV7-2 and TRBJ2-7; the match to TRBD2 covers 9 bases. This CDR3 has 13 residues. Germline CDR1 reads SGHTA; CDR2 reads FQGNSA. J gave up 6 bases and V 6 bases, and 6 bases lay outside the gene matches. The CDR3 reads CASRDSGRPEQYF. The CDR3, as DNA: TGTGCCAGCAGGGATAGCGGGAGACCCGAGCAGTACTTC. Filled out from reference TRBV7-2 and TRBJ2-7, the complete variable domain reads GAGVSQSPSNKVTEKGKDVELRCDPISGHTALYWYRQSLGQGLEFLIYFQGNSAPDKSGLPSDRFSAERTGGSVSTLTIQRTQQEDSAVYLCASRDSGRPEQYFGPGTRLTVT.

The J gene is TRBJ2-7, the V gene TRBV7-9; 7 nucleotides align to TRBD1. V shed 5 bases and J 2 bases; nucleotides not matched to a gene: 3. The germline V gene has CDR1 SEHNR and CDR2 FQNEAQ (reference sequence). This CDR3 comprises 13 residues. The CDR3 DNA reads as TGTGCCAGCAGCCCTGACAGGGCCTACGAGCAGTACTTC. It specifies CASSPDRAYEQYF. The entire variable domain, with the rest obtained from reference TRBV7-9 and TRBJ2-7, is as follows: DTGVSQNPRHKITKRGQNVTFRCDPISEHNRLYWYRQTLGQGPEFLTYFQNEAQLEKSRLLSDRFSAERPKGSFSTLEIQRTEQGDSAMYLCASSPDRAYEQYFGPGTRLTVT.

The chain links TRBV6-6 to TRBJ1-5; D remains ambiguous. Trimming removed 2 bases at V and 7 bases at J, with 6 bases between. Germline V gives CDR1 MNHNY, CDR2 SVGAGI (reference sequence). CDR3 size: 12 residues. CDR3 nucleotide sequence: TGTGCCAGCAGTTACGGGAACCAGCCCCAGCATTTT. As protein: CASSYGNQPQHF.

The chain links TRBV7-9 to TRBJ1-2, with 7 bases matching TRBD1. Germline V gene sequence: CDR1 SEHNR, CDR2 FQNEAQ (reference sequence). CDR3 size: 16 residues. V was pared by 7 bases and J by 0 bases, with 11 bases of the junction left unmatched. The CDR3 DNA is TGTGCCAGCAAGGAATTGTCAGGGGGTCCTAACTATGGCTACACCTTC. As protein: CASKELSGGPNYGYTF.

The J gene is TRBJ2-5, the V gene TRBV7-2; D is uncertain. Trimming stripped 2 bases from V and 5 bases from J, with 15 bases between. The CDR3 is made up of 15 amino acids. Germline CDR1 is SGHTA and CDR2 is FQGNSA. In DNA form, the CDR3 reads TGTGCCAGCAGCTTATCCCTCGAGACCCGGGAGACCCAGTACTTC. Its translation is CASSLSLETRETQYF.

The chain links TRBV28 to TRBJ2-3; 15 bases line up with TRBD2. This CDR3 region has 16 residues. CDR1 is MDHEN, CDR2 SYDVKM, per germline. The V and J ends lost 5 bases and 4 bases, in that order; junction bases with no gene match: 4. The CDR3 sequence: CASSERTSGRADTQYF. CDR3 DNA sequence: TGTGCCAGCAGTGAGAGGACTAGCGGGAGGGCAGATACGCAGTATTTT.

This chain links TRBV5-1 with TRBJ1-2; 7 bases align to TRBD1. This CDR3 comprises 14 residues. Looked up from germline, CDR1 is SGHRS and CDR2 is YFSETQ. Trimming cost V 4 bases and J 2 bases; bases outside gene matches: 5. CDR3 region: CASSDTTGNYGYTF. DNA of the CDR3: TGCGCCAGCAGCGACACGACAGGGAACTATGGCTACACCTTC. Using reference TRBV5-1 and TRBJ1-2 for the parts outside the CDR3, the full variable domain is KAGVTQTPRYLIKTRGQQVTLSCSPISGHRSVSWYQQTPGQGLQFLFEYFSETQRNKGNFPGRFSGRQFSNSRSEMNVSTLELGDSALYLCASSDTTGNYGYTFGSGTRLTVV.

V gene TRBV19 combines with J gene TRBJ1-5, with unresolved D. Germline loops: CDR1 LNHDA, CDR2 SQIVND (reference sequence). Trimming stripped 1 base from V and 2 bases from J, with 12 bases between. The CDR3 spans 16 residues. The CDR3 region is CASSIGRRPGNQPQHF. The CDR3 coding sequence is TGTGCCAGTAGTATAGGCCGAAGACCAGGCAATCAGCCCCAGCATTTT.

This clone has a single count. The chain links TRBV19 to TRBJ2-7; either TRBD1 or TRBD2 may fit D (5 bases each). The CDR3 has 16 residues. Germline V CDR1 and CDR2: LNHDA, SQIVND (reference sequence). Trimming left V 4 bases short and J 3 bases short, with 19 bases between. The CDR3 coding sequence is TGTGCCAGTAGTACCACTGTGAGGGGAATGCACTACGAGCAGTACTTC. Amino acids: CASSTTVRGMHYEQYF.

The chain has TRBV19 and TRBJ1-5; TRBD1 matches 8 bases. CDR1 and CDR2 from the germline V gene are LNHDA and SQIVND (reference sequence). J was trimmed by 6 bases and V by 5 bases; bases with no gene match: 12. The CDR3 is made up of 16 amino acids. The CDR3 nucleotides read TGTGCCAGTAGTCCAACATCAGGGGGCTTAGGTCAGCCCCAGCATTTT. It translates to CASSPTSGGLGQPQHF.

This rearrangement joins TRBV14 to TRBJ2-1; D is ambiguous. Per germline, CDR1 SGHDN and CDR2 FVKESK. CDR3 size: 15 residues. Between the trimmed V and J ends, which lost 0 bases and 3 bases, there was a span of 9 bases. The CDR3 nucleotides are TGTGCCAGCAGCCAAGAGGTACGGTACTACAATGAGCAGTTCTTC. Amino acid sequence: CASSQEVRYYNEQFF.

This clone was seen once. The rearrangement uses TRBV3-1 (or the pseudogene TRBV3-2) and TRBJ2-2, with TRBD1 as a possible D gene (5 bases). The ends were cut back, 4 bases at V and 3 bases at J, with 15 bases in the middle. This CDR3 is 16 amino acids long. Germline V gene sequence: CDR1 LGHDT, CDR2 YNNKEL (reference sequence). The CDR3 loop reads CASSLKEPGYTGELFF. The CDR3 DNA sequence: TGTGCCAGCAGCCTGAAGGAACCAGGGTACACCGGGGAGCTGTTTTTT.

This clone was seen only once. The chain is built from TRBV6-5 and TRBJ2-7, with 7 bases that match TRBD1. Per the germline V gene, CDR1 is MNHEY and CDR2 is SVGAGI. With V trimmed by 6 bases and J by 4 bases, 6 bases remained unmatched. The CDR3 extends over 13 amino acids. The CDR3 reads CASRTGTQYEQYF. The DNA of the CDR3 is TGTGCCAGCAGGACAGGGACCCAATACGAGCAGTACTTC.

The rearrangement joins TRBV5-4 to TRBJ1-4, with 12 bases matching TRBD1. With V trimmed by 4 bases and J by 2 bases, 3 bases remained unmatched. Germline assignment: CDR1 SGHNT and CDR2 YYREEE (reference sequence). The CDR3 is made up of 16 amino acids. The CDR3: CASSQGQGATNEKLFF. The CDR3 DNA reads TGTGCCAGCAGCCAGGGACAGGGGGCGACTAATGAAAAACTGTTTTTT.

This chain uses TRBV4-1 with TRBJ1-2; the D gene is possibly TRBD1 (6 bases). The V and J ends lost 0 bases and 4 bases respectively, with 12 bases between them. CDR3 size: 15 residues. The germline CDR1 and CDR2 sequences are MGHRA and YSYEKL. CDR3 sequence (DNA): TGCGCCAGCAGCCAAGAGCCGGGACATCTCTATGGCTACACCTTC. Protein sequence: CASSQEPGHLYGYTF.